Each of the 21 T cell receptor beta chains below was sequenced from the same sample in a study of blood T cell repertoires in COVID-19. Using immunoSEQ multiplex PCR, the repertoire was profiled, and TCRdb retains in-frame clones only, with some absent. The profile covers about 140,000 clones, with approximately 84% appearing a single time and more than 3% taken by the ten largest. Input material: PBMCs or T cells enriched from blood (not recorded which). These receptors originate from a woman aged 45 to 65 with acute COVID-19.

CDR3 region: CASSQDRGVRELFF. The CDR3 DNA reads as TGCGCCAGCAGCCAAGATCGGGGGGTGCGGGAGCTGTTTTTT. The chain combines TRBV4-3 with TRBJ2-2; 7 bases map to TRBD2. With 0 bases clipped from V and 9 bases from J, the junction kept 4 bases outside the gene matches. This CDR3 is 14 amino acids long. Germline loops: CDR1 LGHNA, CDR2 YSLEER.

V is TRBV27 and J is TRBJ1-4, with 9 bases identical to TRBD1. The V gene end was trimmed by 2 bases and the J gene end by 5 bases; junction bases not matched to a gene: 0. The CDR3 loop spans 14 amino acids. Germline V gene data show CDR1 as MNHEY and CDR2 as SMNVEV (reference sequence). The CDR3 here is CASSLDRGNEKLFF. The CDR3 DNA reads as TGTGCCAGCAGTTTAGACAGGGGGAATGAAAAACTGTTTTTT.

This clone is a singleton in its sample. The genes are TRBV7-9 and TRBJ2-2; no definite D call. CDR1 is SEHNR and CDR2 is FQNEAQ in the germline V gene (reference sequence). The CDR3 has 14 residues. V was pared by 5 bases and J by 6 bases, with 13 bases between. CDR3 residues: CASSPRGLPGELFF. The CDR3 DNA reads TGTGCCAGCAGCCCACGAGGATTGCCCGGGGAGCTGTTTTTT.

This chain uses TRBV19 with TRBJ2-1; TRBD2 matches 9 bases. V lost 3 bases to trimming and J lost 7 bases; unmatched junction nucleotides: 10. Germline V gene data show CDR1 as LNHDA and CDR2 as SQIVND (reference sequence). There are 16 residues in the CDR3. CDR3 nucleotide sequence: TGTGCCAGTAGTATTAATGCGGGAGGGCCTTGGAATGAGCAGTTCTTC. Translated: CASSINAGGPWNEQFF.

CDR3 residues: CASSPGTDDTIYF. In DNA form, the CDR3 reads TGTGCCAGCTCACCCGGGACAGACGACACCATATATTTT. The chain combines TRBV18 with TRBJ1-3; TRBD1 matches 7 bases. Germline CDR1 reads KGHSH; CDR2 reads LQKENI. V trimming: 3 bases; J trimming: 8 bases; junction bases outside the gene matches: 4. This CDR3 is 13 amino acids long.

The rearrangement joins TRBV20-1 to TRBJ1-2; 9 bases align to TRBD1. This CDR3 has 16 residues. V lost 3 bases and J lost 7; bases outside the gene matches: 15. Germline lookup yields CDR1 DFQATT and CDR2 SNEGSKA (reference sequence). The CDR3 DNA sequence: TGCAGTGCTAGTTCGCCACCGGGACAGGGAGGAGGTGGCTACACCTTC. As protein: CSASSPPGQGGGGYTF.

This chain uses TRBV5-1 with TRBJ2-3; TRBD1 is a possible D gene (5 bases). Looked up from germline, CDR1 is SGHRS and CDR2 is YFSETQ. V was shortened by 0 bases and J by 5 bases, with 13 bases between the two germline ends. CDR3 length: 15 residues. The CDR3 DNA follows: TGCGCCAGCAGCTTGGTGGCAGGGTCTGGAGATACGCAGTATTTT. Amino acid sequence: CASSLVAGSGDTQYF.

The sample holds one count of this clone. The rearrangement links TRBV30 to TRBJ1-5; the D is unclear. Germline V gives CDR1 GTSNPN, CDR2 SVGIG (reference sequence). The CDR3 extends over 14 amino acids. The V gene lost 0 bases and the J gene lost 2 bases, with 8 bases spanning the gap. The CDR3 nucleotides are TGTGCCTGGAGTGTCGGAGACCGCAATCAGCCCCAGCATTTT. This translates into CAWSVGDRNQPQHF. The full variable domain, its missing parts supplied by reference TRBV30 and TRBJ1-5, is SQTIHQWPATLVQPVGSPLSLECTVEGTSNPNLYWYRQAAGRGLQLLFYSVGIGQISSEVPQNLSASRPQDRQFILSSKKLLLSDSGFYLCAWSVGDRNQPQHFGDGTRLSIL.

V gene TRBV27 combines with J gene TRBJ2-5, with TRBD1 matching over 11 bases. Trimming at V came to 6 bases and at J to 4 bases, leaving 4 bases not matched to a gene. In germline, CDR1 is MNHEY, CDR2 SMNVEV (reference sequence). CDR3 length equals 14 residues. The CDR3 nucleotides read TGTGCCAGCAGCCACGGGACAGGGGGAGAGACCCAGTACTTC. It is translated as CASSHGTGGETQYF.

The J gene is TRBJ2-5, the V gene TRBV5-1, with TRBD2 identical over 9 bases. Germline lookup yields CDR1 SGHRS and CDR2 YFSETQ. J gave up 5 bases and V 3 bases, and 14 bases lay outside the gene matches. The CDR3 is made up of 17 amino acids. CDR3 loop: CASSSGRREGRGETQYF. CDR3 sequence (DNA): TGCGCCAGCAGCTCGGGGAGGCGGGAGGGCCGAGGGGAGACCCAGTACTTC.

The chain links TRBV18 to TRBJ2-5; D not certain. V was pared by 3 bases and J by 4 bases, with 9 bases between. This CDR3 is 13 amino acids long. From germline, CDR1 is KGHSH and CDR2 LQKENI. The CDR3 loop reads CASSPANRETQYF. In DNA, the CDR3 is TGTGCCAGCTCACCGGCCAACCGAGAGACCCAGTACTTC. Combining the CDR3 with reference TRBV18 and TRBJ2-5 gives the whole variable domain NAGVMQNPRHLVRRRGQEARLRCSPMKGHSHVYWYRQLPEEGLKFMVYLQKENIIDESGMPKERFSAEFPKEGPSILRIQQVVRGDSAAYFCASSPANRETQYFGPGTRLLVL.

This clone appeared a single time. The genes are TRBV5-1 and TRBJ1-2; possibly TRBD1 for D (5 bases). The length of the CDR3 is 16 residues. CDR1 is SGHRS, CDR2 YFSETQ, per germline. Trimming left V 4 bases short and J 0 bases short, with 16 bases between. CDR3 sequence: CASSDNWGDSNYGYTF. CDR3 sequence (DNA): TGCGCCAGCAGCGACAACTGGGGGGATTCTAACTATGGCTACACCTTC. Together with reference TRBV5-1 and TRBJ1-2, the CDR3 gives the full variable domain: KAGVTQTPRYLIKTRGQQVTLSCSPISGHRSVSWYQQTPGQGLQFLFEYFSETQRNKGNFPGRFSGRQFSNSRSEMNVSTLELGDSALYLCASSDNWGDSNYGYTFGSGTRLTVV.

V and J are TRBV5-1 and TRBJ1-4, with D maybe TRBD1 (5 bases). The CDR3 has 14 amino acids. With 6 bases removed from V and 2 bases from J, the gap between germline ends came to 11 bases. Germline CDR1 reads SGHRS; CDR2 reads YFSETQ. The CDR3 here is CASTATATNEKLFF. DNA for the CDR3: TGCGCCAGCACCGCGACAGCGACTAATGAAAAACTGTTTTTT.

The chain combines TRBV5-5 with TRBJ2-7, with D maybe TRBD1 (5 bases). The CDR3 runs 16 residues. In germline, CDR1 is SGHKS, CDR2 YYEKEE (reference sequence). V dropped 0 bases and J dropped 1 base, with 14 bases sitting between them. In DNA, the CDR3 is TGTGCCAGCAGCTTGGCATGGGGCCTAGTATCCTACGAGCAGTACTTC. Its translation is CASSLAWGLVSYEQYF.

The CDR3 nucleotides are TGTGCCAGCAGTTTATCGGGAGGGCCCCTCTCCTACGAGCAGTACTTC. Its translation is CASSLSGGPLSYEQYF. The rearrangement joins TRBV27 to TRBJ2-7, with TRBD2 identical over 7 bases. Germline loops: CDR1 MNHEY, CDR2 SMNVEV (reference sequence). This CDR3 spans 16 amino acids. Trimming removed 0 bases from V and 0 bases from J; junction bases left unmatched: 5.

The chain employs TRBV11-2 and TRBJ1-2, with 7 bases identical to TRBD1. The CDR3 consists of 13 residues. Germline V lookup: CDR1 SGHAT, CDR2 FQNNGV. Unmatched junction bases numbered 4, after V lost 5 bases and J lost 4 bases. The CDR3: CASSTGTAYGYTF. CDR3 nucleotides: TGTGCCAGCAGCACCGGGACAGCCTATGGCTACACCTTC.

V and J are TRBV19 and TRBJ2-7; TRBD2 might be the D (6 bases). From germline, CDR1 is LNHDA and CDR2 SQIVND (reference sequence). V was pared by 9 bases and J by 3 bases, with 21 bases between. The CDR3 covers 15 residues. CDR3 residues: CASAPFSGGDYEQYF. DNA of the CDR3: TGTGCCAGCGCGCCGTTTAGCGGAGGCGACTACGAGCAGTACTTC.

This chain links TRBV3-1 (or the pseudogene TRBV3-2) with TRBJ2-2, with 15 positions matching TRBD2. The CDR3 loop spans 16 amino acids. J gave up 6 bases and V 4 bases, and 3 bases lay outside the gene matches. Germline V gives CDR1 LGHDT, CDR2 YNNKEL (reference sequence). CDR3 region: CASSRRTSGRAGELFF. The DNA of the CDR3 is TGTGCCAGCAGCCGGAGGACTAGCGGGAGGGCCGGGGAGCTGTTTTTT.

The chain links TRBV28 to TRBJ1-2, with D tentatively TRBD1 (6 bases). This CDR3 has 17 residues. Looked up from germline, CDR1 is MDHEN and CDR2 is SYDVKM. Trimming removed 7 bases from V and 2 bases from J, with 23 bases in between. The CDR3 sequence: CASNSAGAPTINYGYTF. In DNA, the CDR3 is TGTGCCAGCAATAGCGCGGGGGCGCCAACGATAAACTATGGCTACACCTTC.

This chain links TRBV5-8 with TRBJ2-5; a possible D gene is TRBD1 (6 bases). The CDR3 extends over 17 amino acids. The germline gives CDR1 SGHTS, CDR2 YDEGEE. Trimming left V 4 bases short and J 1 base short, with 20 bases between. The CDR3 loop is CASSRAVRTDTQETQYF. For the CDR3, the DNA is TGTGCCAGCAGCCGCGCAGTCCGGACAGACACCCAAGAGACCCAGTACTTC.

The gene calls are TRBV15 and TRBJ1-2, with 8 bases fitting TRBD1. The CDR3 is 12 residues long. Looked up from germline, CDR1 is LNHNV and CDR2 is YYDKDF (reference sequence). V gave up 6 bases and J gave up 7 bases; unmatched junction bases: 4. The CDR3 DNA follows: TGTGCCACCAGTCTGGACAGGGTTGGCTACACCTTC. Encoded protein: CATSLDRVGYTF.